The sequence of this TCR beta chain was determined in a study of CD8+ T cells in alopecia areata (dated by TCRdb to 2016 to 2019). Looking at the study overall: In both human patients and the C3H/HeJ mouse model, the study applied high-throughput TCRbeta sequencing to look at T cell clonal expansion in alopecia areata. Human TCRbeta sequencing covered scalp tissue and sorted CD4+ and CD8+ peripheral blood T cells from patchy and totalis/universalis alopecia areata patients and healthy controls. Clonality in the scalp was compared among normal scalp (n=4), patchy alopecia areata scalp (n=8), and alopecia totalis/universalis scalp (n=8). RNA was extracted with the PAXgene miRNA kit for fixed scalp, the miRNeasy kit for PBMCs, and the RNeasy kit for mouse skin. immunoSEQ multiplex PCR using 35 Vbeta forward primers and 13 Jbeta reverse primers was used to amplify TCRbeta CDR3 regions. Paper-wide results and their limitations: Shared TCR sequences between patients were less evident than in mice, which may be partly attributable to HLA diversity in the patient population. Unlike mouse skin, where gammadelta T cells dominate, normal human skin contains resident alphabeta T cells that get sequenced too, which complicates analysis of the scalp TCR repertoire. Higher clonality and more expanded CD8+ clones were observed in lesional scalp than in normal scalp, particularly in alopecia totalis/universalis, a finding suggestive of antigenic drive.

A note on this clone: Its cognate antigen has yet to be identified. Per-base qualities were not stored, and no clone one base away is much larger.

From a lookup of the germline V gene, CDR1 and CDR2 are SGDLS and YYNGEE. The CDR3 runs 13 amino acids, cysteine and phenylalanine included. This entry keeps only the CDR3 DNA: 39 bases, framed from base 1. V has 4 bases trimmed and J has 3 bases trimmed; junction bases matching no gene number 2. Library prep was done by the immunoSEQ multiplex PCR assay. For TCR sequencing, RNA was extracted from every sample and reverse transcribed into cDNA to serve as template. SuperScript III was used to make first-strand cDNA, primed with a 2:1 mix of oligo-dT and random hexamers. Amplification bias was assessed with a synthetic immune receptor repertoire, and residual bias was removed computationally. In the authors' own workflow: Raw reads were preprocessed to remove errors, and CDR3 was defined according to IMGT conventions as the region from the conserved cysteine to phenylalanine. Clonality was computed by normalizing Shannon entropy by log2 of the number of productive unique TCRs and subtracting the result from 1. Whether scalp clones were CD4 or CD8 was inferred by matching scalp TCRbeta sequences against CD4 and CD8 repertoires sorted from blood. TCRdb took over this immuneACCESS table, retaining in-frame rearrangements with V and J assigned. Such tables are incomplete; in checked studies, under half of the missing clones stem from an unresolved V gene, and the remainder is unexplained. V and J calls and clone size follow that table, whereas D and trimming were derived from the DNA. The sample has 120,000 to 150,000 clones on record, about two thirds of them singletons. Clones ranked in the top ten supply 36% of the sample.

PBMCs were isolated by density centrifugation and stained for CD3, CD4 and CD8, after which CD4+ and CD8+ T cells were sorted on a FACSAria. Scalp biopsies and blood samples were obtained from unaffected controls. This clonotype was obtained from a human donor in good health. The sample consisted of CD8+ T cells sorted from blood. Recombination linked TRBV9 to TRBJ2-5; TRBD2 matches 8 bases in the middle. The DNA reads as follows: TGTGCCAGCAGCCCGGGACTAGAAGAGACCCAGTACTTC. Its product reads: CASSPGLEETQYF.